The text below deals with one TCR beta chain. Its antigen is not identified. PCR involved 60 Vbeta and 13 Jbeta primers. Using immunoSEQ multiplex PCR, the repertoire was profiled, and TCRdb retains in-frame clones only, with some absent. The table shows 100,000 to 150,000 clones, with approximately 80% occurring only once. The CDR3 covers 14 residues. V shed 3 bases and J 1 base; nucleotides not matched to a gene: 4. Germline loops: CDR1 GTSNPN, CDR2 SVGIG (reference sequence). These data come from a study of cytomegalovirus exposure and HLA in healthy donors. Looking at the study overall: Among the 300 to 400 donors who were genotyped, about 86% fell in the genetic ancestry cluster that is associated with self-reported Caucasian donors.

The study's findings and limits: Solely CMV serostatus was available to characterize immune exposure. In all likelihood, a cluster of highly shared sequence variants was a sequencing artifact.

V is TRBV30 and J is TRBJ2-3, with 7 bases matching TRBD1. Sequencing used PBMCs. This sequence was found in a woman aged 18-29 years in good health and CMV-seropositive. The CDR3 loop is CAWSLGQGTDTQYF. CDR3 in DNA: TGTGCCTGGAGCCTAGGACAGGGCACAGATACGCAGTATTTT.